A selection of T cell receptor beta chains follows, all from one sample in a study of T cells in Graves' hyperthyroidism and ophthalmopathy. MiXCR, run by TCRdb on the multiplex PCR reads, gives a single entry per CDR3 protein. Of about 560,000 distinct CDR3 sequences listed, around 17% are singletons. The sequenced material came from blood. The receptors derive from a young woman with Graves' hyperthyroidism. Each CDR3 is given with its conserved first and last residue. A D gene is named only where the DNA matches it firmly. Clone size is shown for a subset of rows, as once, few, many or a class of expanded clone.

J | V | D | size | CDR3 | DNA
TRBJ1-1 | TRBV12-3/TRBV12-4 | . | many | CASRPNMKLAEAFF | TGTGCCAGCAGACCGAACATGAAGCTGGCTGAAGCTTTCTTT
TRBJ1-5 | TRBV28 | . | many | CASSLVQGRQPQHF | TGTGCCAGCAGTTTGGTGCAGGGTCGTCAGCCCCAGCATTTT
TRBJ2-5 | TRBV20-1 | . | . | CSAPGQTQYF | TGCAGTGCCCCTGGACAGACCCAATACTTC
TRBJ2-2 | TRBV24-1 | . | . | CATSRRGAGELFF | TGTGCCACCAGCCGGAGGGGGGCCGGGGAGCTGTTTTTT
TRBJ2-1 | TRBV19 | . | few | CASQQWGALRSYNEQFF | TGTGCCAGTCAACAGTGGGGTGCCCTTAGGTCCTACAATGAGCAGTTCTTC
TRBJ2-5 | TRBV4-2 | TRBD2 | many | CASSQEERGGAQYF | TGTGCCAGCAGCCAAGAGGAGCGGGGGGGCGCCCAGTACTTC
TRBJ2-5 | TRBV24-1 | TRBD1 | few | CATSDPGQGASETQYF | TGTGCCACCAGTGATCCTGGACAGGGGGCGTCGGAGACCCAGTACTTC
TRBJ2-6 | TRBV12-3/TRBV12-4 | . | many | CASSSTTGANVLTF | TGTGCCAGCAGTTCGACTACTGGGGCCAACGTCCTGACTTTC
TRBJ1-1 | TRBV6-1 | TRBD1 | many | CASSGYRGSTEAFF | TGTGCCAGCAGTGGTTACAGGGGGTCAACTGAAGCTTTCTTT
TRBJ2-7 | TRBV2 | TRBD1 | many | CASSGRTGSLSYEQYF | TGTGCCAGCAGTGGACGGACAGGTTCCCTCTCCTACGAGCAGTACTTC
TRBJ2-3 | TRBV10-3 | TRBD1 | . | CAISDRGVTDTQYF | TGTGCCATCAGCGACAGGGGTGTCACAGATACGCAGTATTTT
TRBJ1-6 | TRBV12-3/TRBV12-4 | . | many | CASSSGGPLHF | TGTGCCAGCAGTTCTGGGGGACCCCTCCACTTT
TRBJ2-5 | TRBV20-1 | . | many | CSARESPQRETQYF | TGCAGTGCTAGAGAGAGCCCCCAAAGGGAGACCCAGTACTTC
TRBJ2-7 | TRBV11-2 | TRBD1 | many | CASSLGGVSGGSLIYEQYF | TGTGCCAGCAGCTTAGGAGGGGTGTCAGGGGGTTCTCTCATCTACGAGCAGTACTTC
TRBJ2-7 | TRBV28 | . | . | CASRLTGYEQYF | TGTGCCAGCAGACTTACAGGTTACGAGCAGTACTTC
TRBJ2-3 | TRBV6-1 | . | many | CASSDASASSTDTQYF | TGTGCCAGCAGTGATGCTAGCGCCTCTAGCACAGATACGCAGTATTTT
TRBJ2-1 | TRBV5-4 | TRBD2 | few | CASSLGSSGSLSEQFF | TGTGCCAGCAGCTTGGGCTCTAGCGGATCCCTGAGTGAGCAGTTCTTC
TRBJ2-3 | TRBV27 | . | many | CASSPRLIPSTDTQYF | TGTGCCAGCAGTCCGCGACTTATCCCTAGCACAGATACGCAGTATTTT
TRBJ2-2 | TRBV12-3/TRBV12-4 | TRBD2 | . | CASSLALSGGAIGELFF | TGTGCCAGCAGTTTAGCGTTGAGCGGGGGGGCGATCGGGGAGCTGTTTTTT
TRBJ2-3 | TRBV10-3 | TRBD2 | many | CAISSTSGRGRNVADTQYF | TGTGCCATCAGTTCAACTAGCGGGAGGGGACGGAACGTCGCAGATACGCAGTATTTT
TRBJ2-1 | TRBV6-6 | TRBD2 | . | CASSYEAGGTRRNGQFF | TGTGCCAGCAGTTACGAAGCGGGGGGGACCAGGAGGAATGGGCAGTTCTTC
TRBJ2-1 | TRBV12-3/TRBV12-4 | TRBD2 | many | CASHPPGLAGPASNEQFF | TGTGCCAGCCACCCCCCAGGACTAGCGGGACCGGCAAGCAATGAGCAGTTCTTC
TRBJ2-1 | TRBV2 | . | many | CASSVGLRSYNEQFF | TGTGCCAGCAGTGTGGGGTTACGCTCCTACAATGAGCAGTTCTTC
TRBJ2-1 | TRBV7-2 | TRBD2 | many | CASRAGGDPQFF | TGTGCCAGCAGAGCGGGGGGGGATCCGCAGTTCTTC
TRBJ2-5 | TRBV4-3 | TRBD1 | . | CASSHGGQGYQETQYF | TGCGCCAGCAGCCACGGAGGACAGGGCTACCAAGAGACCCAGTACTTC
TRBJ2-7 | TRBV6-2/TRBV6-3 | TRBD2 | many | CASRNPLAGLSEQYF | TGTGCCAGCAGGAACCCACTAGCGGGGTTGTCCGAGCAGTACTTC
TRBJ2-7 | TRBV6-1 | . | many | CASTPGPNYEQYF | TGTGCCAGCACTCCGGGACCAAACTACGAGCAGTACTTC
TRBJ2-7 | TRBV20-1 | TRBD2 | many | CSAPGLAGTLEQYF | TGCAGTGCGCCAGGACTAGCGGGGACTTTAGAGCAGTACTTC
TRBJ2-7 | TRBV5-4 | TRBD2 | few | CASSLDAGGIFYEQYF | TGTGCCAGCAGCTTGGACGCGGGAGGAATCTTCTACGAGCAGTACTTC
TRBJ2-1 | TRBV9 | . | few | CASSALFTGYNEQFF | TGTGCCAGCAGCGCTCTTTTCACAGGGTACAATGAGCAGTTCTTC
TRBJ2-2 | TRBV20-1 | TRBD2 | few | CSASPRRLAGTANTGELFF | TGCAGTGCTAGCCCCAGAAGACTAGCGGGGACGGCGAACACCGGGGAGCTGTTTTTT
TRBJ2-7 | TRBV5-8 | . | many | CASSPPSYEQYF | TGTGCCAGCAGCCCTCCCTCCTACGAGCAGTACTTC
TRBJ2-5 | TRBV27 | . | few | CASSAAGLRETQYF | TGTGCCAGCAGCGCGGCAGGGTTGAGAGAGACCCAGTACTTC
TRBJ2-1 | TRBV9 | TRBD2 | few | CASSVWAGVVDEQFF | TGTGCCAGCAGCGTATGGGCGGGGGTAGTAGATGAGCAGTTCTTC
TRBJ1-5 | TRBV28 | TRBD1 | many | CASRTGTGIIGNQPQHF | TGTGCCAGCAGGACCGGGACAGGGATAATCGGCAATCAGCCCCAGCATTTT
TRBJ1-2 | TRBV12-3/TRBV12-4 | TRBD1 | few | CASSPPSGTGYGYTF | TGTGCCAGCAGTCCTCCCTCCGGGACAGGGTATGGCTACACCTTC
TRBJ1-2 | TRBV29-1 | . | . | CSVEESRVLRPNYGYTF | TGCAGCGTTGAAGAAAGCCGGGTTCTTAGGCCTAACTATGGCTACACCTTC
TRBJ1-2 | TRBV28 | . | . | CASSLIIGLVVIGGTDSGYTF | TGTGCCAGCAGTTTAATAATAGGATTGGTTGTTATTGGCGGGACGGACAGTGGCTACACCTTC
TRBJ2-2 | TRBV20-1 | TRBD1 | few | CSARGAGGTGELFF | TGCAGTGCTAGGGGGGCAGGGGGTACCGGGGAGCTGTTTTTT
TRBJ2-5 | TRBV11-2 | TRBD2 | many | CASSLGLAAQETQYF | TGTGCCAGCAGCTTAGGACTAGCGGCCCAAGAGACCCAGTACTTC
TRBJ1-3 | TRBV12-3/TRBV12-4 | . | many | CASSTGTIPGNTIYF | TGTGCCAGCAGTACAGGGACTATACCAGGAAACACCATATATTTT
TRBJ2-1 | TRBV24-1 | TRBD1 | . | CATSLSFGQGASNEQFF | TGTGCCACCAGTTTGTCTTTCGGACAGGGGGCAAGTAATGAGCAGTTCTTC
TRBJ2-7 | TRBV5-1 | . | . | CASSSLAQGGEQYF | TGCGCCAGCAGCAGCTTGGCGCAGGGTGGCGAGCAGTACTTC
TRBJ2-2 | TRBV20-1 | . | . | CSVRLRGELFF | TGCAGTGTCAGACTCCGCGGGGAGCTGTTTTTT
TRBJ2-1 | TRBV6-1 | . | many | CASSNTIGAGGYEQFF | TGTGCCAGCAGTAATACGATCGGGGCAGGCGGCTATGAGCAGTTCTTC
TRBJ2-1 | TRBV7-7 | TRBD1 | few | CASSLSGGRDEQFF | TGTGCTAGCAGCTTATCAGGGGGTAGGGATGAGCAGTTCTTC
TRBJ2-1 | TRBV6-2/TRBV6-3 | . | few | CASSYSPGSSYNEQFF | TGTGCCAGCAGTTACTCGCCCGGGAGCTCCTACAATGAGCAGTTCTTC
TRBJ2-1 | TRBV28 | TRBD2 | many | CASRTTVAGEPYNEQFF | TGTGCCAGCAGAACTACTGTAGCGGGAGAACCATACAATGAGCAGTTCTTC
TRBJ2-7 | TRBV28 | . | many | CASSKLAGYEQYF | TGTGCCAGCAGCAAGTTGGCAGGGTACGAGCAGTACTTC
TRBJ2-7 | TRBV7-9 | . | many | CASSPMAGAYEQYF | TGTGCCAGCAGCCCTATGGCAGGGGCCTACGAGCAGTACTTC
TRBJ2-1 | TRBV11-2 | . | many | CASSLKAAEQFF | TGTGCCAGCAGCTTAAAGGCTGCTGAGCAGTTCTTC
TRBJ1-2 | TRBV7-2 | . | many | CASSLVEDYGYTF | TGTGCCAGCAGCTTAGTAGAGGACTATGGCTACACCTTC
TRBJ2-4 | TRBV20-1 | . | . | CSARDRRGENIQYF | TGCAGTGCTAGAGATCGAAGGGGTGAAAACATTCAGTACTTC